This is a list of T cell receptor beta chains from one sample in a study of CD8 T cells in Susac syndrome. TCRdb analysed the immunoSEQ multiplex PCR reads with MiXCR anew, one entry per CDR3 protein. Of some 130,000 distinct CDR3 sequences in the sample, around 90% were seen once. The sample taken for sequencing was CD8+ T cells from PBMCs. These receptor sequences come from a human donor with multiple sclerosis. Both conserved end residues are part of each CDR3. A D gene is named only where the DNA matches it firmly. The size of a clone is reported for some rows only, either as once, few or many, or as a class for expanded clones.

TRBV15	-	-	TRBJ2-7	TGTGCCACCAGCAGAGAACGCGGGGAGATCTACGAGCAGTACTTC	CATSRERGEIYEQYF
TRBV6-5	-	TRBD2	TRBJ2-1	TGTGCCAGCAGTTACTGGGCGGGAGCTCTCAATGAGCAGTTCTTC	CASSYWAGALNEQFF
TRBV13	-	-	TRBJ2-5	TGTGCCAGCAGCTTGAGGCAGAGCCAAGAGACCCAGTACTTC	CASSLRQSQETQYF
TRBV11-2	-	TRBD2	TRBJ2-7	TGTGCCAGCAGCTTGGCGGCTAGCGGGGCCGAGCAGTACTTC	CASSLAASGAEQYF
TRBV5-4	few	-	TRBJ2-7	TGTGCCAGCAGCTTGACCGTGGGGGAGCAGTACTTC	CASSLTVGEQYF
TRBV30	-	-	TRBJ2-7	TGTGCCTGGACCCTTCATGCCGAGCAGTACTTC	CAWTLHAEQYF
TRBV6-5	-	-	TRBJ1-5	TGTGCCAGCTCCTGGGGGATTGGCAATCAGCCCCAGCATTTT	CASSWGIGNQPQHF
TRBV27	-	TRBD2	TRBJ2-5	TGTGCCAGCAGTTTATCCACGGGAGGCTATGAGACCCAGTACTTC	CASSLSTGGYETQYF
TRBV30	-	-	TRBJ2-3	TGTGCCTGGAGTGTTGGGGGGGATACGCAGTATTTT	CAWSVGGDTQYF
TRBV29-1	-	TRBD2	TRBJ2-7	TGCAGCGTTGTTCCCAGCGGGATGAGCTCCTACGAGCAGTACTTC	CSVVPSGMSSYEQYF
TRBV11-2	-	-	TRBJ2-4	TGTGCCAGCAGCCCAGGATTCACCCGGGCAGGGGCCGCGGCCAAAAACATTCAGTACTTC	CASSPGFTRAGAAAKNIQYF
TRBV24-1	-	-	TRBJ2-1	TGTGCCACCAGTCTCGGCGGTGAGCAGTTCTTC	CATSLGGEQFF
TRBV5-1	-	-	TRBJ2-1	TGCGCCAGCACCTACAGCAATGAGCAGTTCTTC	CASTYSNEQFF
TRBV5-6	-	-	TRBJ2-7	TGTGCCAGCAGCTTCGGTTCAGGAGAGCAGTACTTC	CASSFGSGEQYF
TRBV4-1	-	TRBD1	TRBJ1-2	TGCGCCAGCAGCCTATCGGGACAGGGGGATGGCTACACCTTC	CASSLSGQGDGYTF
TRBV14	few	-	TRBJ2-7	TGTGCCAGCAGCCCGCGAGGGTACGAGCAGTACTTC	CASSPRGYEQYF
TRBV5-1	few	-	TRBJ2-6	TGCGCCAGCAGCTTAGCAGGACCTTTTTTGGGGGCCAACGTCCTGACTTTC	CASSLAGPFLGANVLTF
TRBV12-3/TRBV12-4	-	TRBD1	TRBJ2-7	TGTGCCAGCAGTTGGACAGGTATCGACGAGCAGTACTTC	CASSWTGIDEQYF
TRBV6-6	-	-	TRBJ1-5	TGTGCCAGCACCAACTGGGACGCATACAATCAGCCCCAGCATTTT	CASTNWDAYNQPQHF
TRBV6-6	-	-	TRBJ2-7	TGTGCCAGCAGCGGCGAGCAGTACTTC	CASSGEQYF
TRBV2	-	-	TRBJ1-2	TGTGCCAGCCGTGTAGCATCCTATGGCTACACCTTC	CASRVASYGYTF
TRBV28	-	-	TRBJ2-1	TGTGCCAGCAGTTTTTCTAGGGGCAATGAGCAGTTCTTC	CASSFSRGNEQFF
TRBV18	-	-	TRBJ1-2	TGTGCCAGCTCATCAACAGGGCTCTATGGCTACACCTTC	CASSSTGLYGYTF
TRBV6-2/TRBV6-3	-	-	TRBJ1-1	TGTGCCAGCAGTTACTTGGGACAGAACACTGAAGCTTTCTTT	CASSYLGQNTEAFF
TRBV9	once	-	TRBJ2-1	TGTGCCAGCGGACAACTAGTTAGTTCCTACAATGAGCAGTTCTTC	CASGQLVSSYNEQFF
TRBV10-3	-	-	TRBJ2-7	TGTGCCATCAGTGCTCCGGGACTGTCCTACGAGCAGTACTTC	CAISAPGLSYEQYF
TRBV24-1	-	TRBD1	TRBJ2-1	TGTGCCACCAGTGATTCCGGGACAGGGGGTCAGAATGAGCAGTTCTTC	CATSDSGTGGQNEQFF
TRBV28	-	TRBD2	TRBJ2-3	TGTGCCAGCGGACTAGCGGGAGGGGGTACGCAGTATTTT	CASGLAGGGTQYF
TRBV14	-	TRBD2	TRBJ2-7	TGTGCCAGCAGCCAATCCGGGGAGGGATACGAGCAGTACTTC	CASSQSGEGYEQYF
TRBV30	-	-	TRBJ2-1	TGTGCCTGGAGTGTACGAGGCGATGAGCAGTTCTTC	CAWSVRGDEQFF
TRBV9	-	TRBD1	TRBJ2-7	TGTGCCAGCAGCGCCGAGGGACAGGGGCGCTACGAGCAGTACTTC	CASSAEGQGRYEQYF
TRBV7-8	-	-	TRBJ2-4	TGTGCCAGCACCCCCAGGCTAGCCAAAAACATTCAGTACTTC	CASTPRLAKNIQYF
TRBV6-5	-	TRBD1	TRBJ2-1	TGTGCCAGCAGTTACTCGACAGGGGGCCGTGAGCAGTTCTTC	CASSYSTGGREQFF
TRBV27	-	-	TRBJ1-5	TGTGCCAGCAGTTCCGGAGTGGGGCTAGACCAGCCCCAGCATTTT	CASSSGVGLDQPQHF
TRBV29-1	once	-	TRBJ2-3	TGCAGCGTTGAAGGGCCAGCTAGCGGCACAGATACGCAGTATTTT	CSVEGPASGTDTQYF
TRBV20-1	-	TRBD2	TRBJ2-7	TGCAGTGCTAGATGGGCTAGCGGAGCCAAGACCTACGAGCAGTACTTC	CSARWASGAKTYEQYF
TRBV4-1	-	-	TRBJ1-2	TGCGCCAGCAGCCCCGGGCTTAACTATGGCTACACCTTC	CASSPGLNYGYTF
TRBV27	-	-	TRBJ2-7	TGTGCCAGCAGTTTGGTGGCTGACCCCATCTACGAGCAGTACTTC	CASSLVADPIYEQYF
TRBV27	-	TRBD2	TRBJ2-7	TGTGCCAGCAGTCCAACCCTGGACACTCTGACTAGCGGGAGGCCGGGGGAGCAGTACTTC	CASSPTLDTLTSGRPGEQYF
TRBV6-5	-	TRBD2	TRBJ2-3	TGTGCCAGCAGTTACTCTGCGGGAGGGAGCACAGATACGCAGTATTTT	CASSYSAGGSTDTQYF
TRBV6-4	once	TRBD1	TRBJ1-2	TGTGCCAGCAGTGAGCAGGGGGACTATGGCTACACCTTC	CASSEQGDYGYTF
TRBV4-1	-	-	TRBJ1-1	TGCGCCAGCAGCCCTATATTACAGGTGATGAACACTGAAGCTTTCTTT	CASSPILQVMNTEAFF
TRBV6-1	-	TRBD2	TRBJ2-3	TGTGCCAGCAGACCCTCAGCTGGACTAGCAGATACGCAGTATTTT	CASRPSAGLADTQYF
TRBV6-2/TRBV6-3	-	TRBD2	TRBJ2-1	TGTGCCAGCACCGCGCCGGGACTAGCGGGACGACGGCAGTTCTTC	CASTAPGLAGRRQFF
TRBV9	-	TRBD2	TRBJ2-3	TGTGCCAGCAGCGTAGGGGCTAGCGGGAACACAGATACGCAGTATTTT	CASSVGASGNTDTQYF
TRBV27	once	-	TRBJ2-1	TGTGCCAGCAGTTCCGACGCGAGCTCCTACAATGAGCAGTTCTTC	CASSSDASSYNEQFF
TRBV12-3/TRBV12-4	-	-	TRBJ2-7	TGTGCCAGCAGCTCGGGCCAGATGGAGCAGTACTTC	CASSSGQMEQYF
TRBV4-1	-	TRBD1	TRBJ1-1	TGCGCCAGCAGCCTGGGTGGACAGGGATTAACTGAAGCTTTCTTT	CASSLGGQGLTEAFF
TRBV29-1	-	-	TRBJ2-1	TGCAGCGTTGTTCGATCCGGCAATGAGCAGTTCTTC	CSVVRSGNEQFF
TRBV6-2/TRBV6-3	-	TRBD2	TRBJ2-5	TGTGCCAGCAGTCCCCGGACTAGCGGGATGGAGACCCAGTACTTC	CASSPRTSGMETQYF
TRBV15	-	TRBD2	TRBJ2-2	TGTGCCACCAGCGGGACCGGGGGGATAACCGGGGAGCTGTTTTTT	CATSGTGGITGELFF
TRBV30	-	-	TRBJ2-1	TGTGCCTGGAGTGTAGGGGGGGATGAGCAGTTCTTC	CAWSVGGDEQFF